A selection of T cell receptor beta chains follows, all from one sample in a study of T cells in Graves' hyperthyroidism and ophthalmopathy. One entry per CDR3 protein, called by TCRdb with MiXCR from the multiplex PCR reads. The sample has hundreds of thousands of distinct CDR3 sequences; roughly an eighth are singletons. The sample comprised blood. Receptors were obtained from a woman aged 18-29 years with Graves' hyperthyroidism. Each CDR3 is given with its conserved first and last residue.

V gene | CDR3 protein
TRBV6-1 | CASNQGYSQPQHF
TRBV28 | CASSPTPGVRGQPQHF
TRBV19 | CASSVDRASANTYSGANVLTF
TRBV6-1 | CASSADRGRFSGANVLTF
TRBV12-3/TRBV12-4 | CASSIQGAIGSPLHF
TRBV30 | CAWLYQETQYF
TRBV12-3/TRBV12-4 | CASSLFLGTEVFF
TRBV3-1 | CASSQYTGTTLFAFF
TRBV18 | CASSPQDRYPNNEQFF
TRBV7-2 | CASSGSGVRTEAFF
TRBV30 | CAWSHGDRGFGYTF
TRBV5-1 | CASSPSGPDTDTQYF
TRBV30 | CAWSAIDRENQPQHF
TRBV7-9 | CASSLAETGGNIQYF
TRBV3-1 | CASSQGQGARTDTQYF
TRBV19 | CASTTPGRSTEAFF